What follows are 24 T cell receptor beta chains derived from one specimen sequenced in a study of T cell repertoires in cytomegalovirus infection (dated by TCRdb to the late 2010s). This sample was sequenced with an Illumina HiSeq 1500. The public reads were quality trimmed at Q25 with fastp and then assembled into clones with MiXCR by TCRdb, keeping productive beta chains. Rows merge per CDR3 protein into single entries with the most common DNA and genes. This sample comprises about 160,000 distinct CDR3 sequences, 20% to 25% of them detected only once. The top ten clonotypes cover roughly 27% of the sample. This sample's treatment or condition label indicates: in vitro stimulation with specific CMV peptide epitopes to enrich CMV-specific T cells. The antigens for these receptors are not known. The specimen was CD8+ T cells from cultured PBMCs, collected from culture after CMV antigen stimulation. The receptor source for this set is a human donor in good health (CMV status not recorded). Some clones in this sample may be carry-over from other donors' samples.

The chain is built from TRBV12-5 and TRBJ1-1; weak D call: TRBD1 (6 bases). Per germline, CDR1 LGHNT and CDR2 FRNRAP. The ends were cut back, 11 bases at V and 4 bases at J, with 17 bases in the middle. This CDR3 spans 13 amino acids. The CDR3 loop is CAAALGGSTEAFF. The CDR3 DNA is TGTGCTGCGGCTTTAGGGGGATCCACTGAAGCTTTCTTT.

This clonotype was counted at least ten times. This chain uses TRBV6-2 or TRBV6-3 with TRBJ2-7; D ambiguous. The CDR3 sequence is 15 residues long. The V end lost 4 bases, the J end lost 4 bases, and 17 bases lay between the germline ends. Looked up from germline, CDR1 is MNHEY and CDR2 is SVGEGT. For the CDR3, the DNA is TGTGCCAGCAGTTCCGTAGACACGTCGGAATACGAGCAGTACTTC. Translating gives CASSSVDTSEYEQYF.

The chain combines TRBV20-1 with TRBJ1-1; 11 bases match TRBD1. CDR1 is DFQATT, CDR2 SNEGSKA, per germline (reference sequence). The length of the CDR3 is 13 residues. V lost 5 bases to trimming and J lost 5 bases; unmatched junction nucleotides: 4. The chain's CDR3 is CSAEGQGGTEAFF. DNA for the CDR3: TGCAGTGCTGAGGGACAGGGGGGGACTGAAGCTTTCTTT.

The chain has TRBV7-2 and TRBJ1-2, with 7 bases fitting TRBD1. There are 17 residues in the CDR3. From germline, CDR1 is SGHTA and CDR2 FQGNSA. J lost 0 bases, V lost 1 base, and 8 bases had no gene match. CDR3 sequence reads: CASSLGRTGATNYGYTF. Here the CDR3 DNA reads TGTGCCAGCAGCTTAGGAAGGACAGGAGCTACTAACTATGGCTACACCTTC.

This clonotype was picked up a small number of times. The chain joins TRBV2 to TRBJ2-1; maybe TRBD2 (5 bases). Germline CDR1 and CDR2: SNHLY and FYNNEI. The V end lost 6 bases, the J end lost 7 bases, and 13 bases lay between the germline ends. This CDR3 comprises 13 residues. This chain's CDR3 is CASRDHPGNEQFF. CDR3 DNA sequence: TGTGCCAGCAGAGATCATCCGGGGAATGAGCAGTTCTTC.

The chain uses TRBV12-3 or TRBV12-4 and TRBJ2-1; possibly TRBD2 for D (6 bases). Trimming left V 5 bases short and J 9 bases short, with 20 bases between. The CDR3 extends over 15 amino acids. Here the CDR3 reads CASSGGGTPHLEQFF. CDR3 sequence (DNA): TGTGCCAGCAGTGGCGGCGGGACGCCTCATCTTGAGCAGTTCTTC.

The chain recombines TRBV12-3 or TRBV12-4 with TRBJ1-4; D gene unclear. V dropped 2 bases and J dropped 3 bases, with 7 bases sitting between them. This CDR3 has 14 amino acids. The CDR3 spells CASSLSTPNEKLFF. The CDR3 DNA is TGTGCCAGCAGTTTATCCACTCCTAATGAAAAACTGTTTTTT.

In its sample, this clonotype was seen a few times. V and J are TRBV6-2 or TRBV6-3 and TRBJ2-1; D is unresolved. Germline values: CDR1 MNHEY, CDR2 SVGEGT. Trimming cost V 8 bases and J 7 bases, with 9 bases left between them. This CDR3 has 11 amino acids. The CDR3 spells CASQWVNEQFF. CDR3 DNA sequence: TGTGCCAGCCAGTGGGTTAATGAGCAGTTCTTC.

V and J are TRBV12-3 or TRBV12-4 and TRBJ1-2; the D is unclear. Trimming stripped 2 bases from V and 2 bases from J, with 9 bases between. The CDR3 has 14 amino acids. CDR3 coding DNA: TGTGCCAGCAGTTTACTAGGGCCAAACTATGGCTACACCTTC. This encodes CASSLLGPNYGYTF.

This clonotype has just a few counts. The V and J genes are TRBV4-1 and TRBJ2-7; D might be TRBD1 or TRBD2, each matching 5 bases. V lost 1 base and J lost 5, with 12 bases in between. Looked up from germline, CDR1 is MGHRA and CDR2 is YSYEKL. The CDR3 loop spans 14 amino acids. The chain's CDR3 is CASSQAGQGDEQYF. The CDR3 bases are TGCGCCAGCAGCCAAGCTGGGCAGGGAGACGAGCAGTACTTC.

The chain is built from TRBV7-2 and TRBJ1-1; D uncertain. Germline CDR1 reads SGHTA; CDR2 reads FQGNSA. This CDR3 spans 16 amino acids. The germline V and J ends were trimmed by 4 bases and 4 bases, with 19 bases remaining between them. The CDR3 region is CASSSDTYRLGTEAFF. Written as DNA, the CDR3 is TGTGCCAGCAGCTCTGACACTTATAGGCTGGGCACTGAAGCTTTCTTT. The full variable domain, completed using reference TRBV7-2 and TRBJ1-1, is GAGVSQSPSNKVTEKGKDVELRCDPISGHTALYWYRQSLGQGLEFLIYFQGNSAPDKSGLPSDRFSAERTGGSVSTLTIQRTQQEDSAVYLCASSSDTYRLGTEAFFGQGTRLTVV.

The V gene is TRBV28, the J gene TRBJ2-5, with TRBD2 identical over 8 bases. V gave up 5 bases and J gave up 5 bases; unmatched junction bases: 10. Germline V gives CDR1 MDHEN, CDR2 SYDVKM. This CDR3 contains 15 residues. This chain's CDR3 is CASSGSQRGTETQYF. In nucleotides, the CDR3 is TGTGCCAGCAGTGGGTCCCAGCGGGGGACGGAGACCCAGTACTTC.

A few counts support this clonotype. The genes are TRBV7-2 and TRBJ2-1; 13 bases map to TRBD2. Germline CDR1 and CDR2: SGHTA and FQGNSA. CDR3 length: 14 amino acids. V gave up 6 bases and J gave up 5 bases; unmatched junction bases: 1. The CDR3 here is CASRGLAGDNEQFF. The CDR3 DNA is TGTGCCAGCAGAGGACTAGCGGGGGACAATGAGCAGTTCTTC.

V gene TRBV6-1 combines with J gene TRBJ1-2, with 8 nucleotides matching TRBD1. Germline CDR1 and CDR2: MNHNS and SASEGT. The CDR3 is 13 amino acids. After removal of 1 base from V and 8 bases from J, the junction contained 3 bases not matched to a gene. For the CDR3, the DNA is TGTGCCAGCAGTGAAGGGACAGGGAGGGGCTACACCTTC. Protein sequence: CASSEGTGRGYTF.

J is TRBJ1-4 and V is TRBV18; TRBD1 matches at 7 bases. Germline-derived CDR1 and CDR2 are KGHSH and LQKENI. The CDR3 extends over 15 amino acids. The ends lost 0 bases at V and 8 bases at J; junction bases unmatched: 6. The CDR3 DNA follows: TGTGCCAGCTCACCACCCGACAGGGAGAGAGAAAAACTGTTTTTT. Translation gives CASSPPDREREKLFF.

As DNA, the CDR3 is TGTGCCAGCAGCTTCCTCGCGGATACGCAGTATTTT. This translates into CASSFLADTQYF. V is TRBV7-9 and J is TRBJ2-3, with D hard to call. Germline lookup yields CDR1 SEHNR and CDR2 FQNEAQ (reference sequence). Trimming left V 3 bases short and J 6 bases short, with 7 bases between. This CDR3 has 12 residues. Full variable domain (rest looked up from reference TRBV7-9 and TRBJ2-3): DTGVSQNPRHKITKRGQNVTFRCDPISEHNRLYWYRQTLGQGPEFLTYFQNEAQLEKSRLLSDRFSAERPKGSFSTLEIQRTEQGDSAMYLCASSFLADTQYFGPGTRLTVL.

The genes are TRBV19 and TRBJ1-4; a weak D match, TRBD1 (6 bases). The V end was cut by 4 bases, the J end by 5 bases, with 14 bases between. The CDR3 loop spans 15 amino acids. Germline loops: CDR1 LNHDA, CDR2 SQIVND (reference sequence). CDR3 bases: TGTGCCAGTAGTACTCCAGGGGCCTCGAATGAAAAACTGTTTTTT. Translating gives CASSTPGASNEKLFF.

This clonotype was seen a handful of times. This chain uses TRBV7-9 with TRBJ2-1, with D unresolved. This CDR3 region has 12 residues. Germline V lookup: CDR1 SEHNR, CDR2 FQNEAQ (reference sequence). Trimming took off 2 bases at V and 8 bases at J, with 7 bases between the two ends. This CDR3 is CASSLSADEQFF. CDR3 sequence (DNA): TGTGCCAGCAGCTTATCTGCGGATGAGCAGTTCTTC.

The CDR3 loop reads CASSASRGASSYEQYF. The CDR3 nucleotides are TGTGCCAGCAGTGCCTCAAGGGGGGCTAGCTCCTACGAGCAGTACTTC. The gene calls are TRBV12-3 or TRBV12-4 and TRBJ2-7; D may match TRBD1 or TRBD2 (6 bases each). V lost 5 bases and J 0 bases, leaving 17 bases between the germline ends. The length of the CDR3 is 16 residues.

This clonotype was detected only a few times. The rearrangement joins TRBV9 to TRBJ1-1; TRBD1 aligns across 9 bases. The CDR3 has 13 residues. J lost 10 bases, V lost 4 bases, and 8 bases had no gene match. Germline V CDR1 and CDR2: SGDLS, YYNGEE. Written as DNA, the CDR3 is TGTGCCAGCAGCCCCCAAGGGACAGGGACAGCTTTCTTT. This sequence encodes CASSPQGTGTAFF.

The V and J genes are TRBV6-2 or TRBV6-3 and TRBJ2-1; D is uncertain. Germline loops: CDR1 MNHEY, CDR2 SVGEGT. This CDR3 spans 12 amino acids. V was shortened by 8 bases and J by 13 bases, with 18 bases between the two germline ends. CDR3 bases: TGTGCCAGCTGGGGTCTACCGGGTCGACAGTTCTTC. Translation: CASWGLPGRQFF.

The J gene is TRBJ1-6, the V gene TRBV6-2 or TRBV6-3, with 10 bases matching TRBD1. The CDR3 is made up of 14 amino acids. CDR1 is MNHEY, CDR2 SVGEGT, per germline. Germline trimming cut 6 bases from V and 11 bases from J; bases unmatched to any gene: 7. The DNA for the CDR3 is TGTGCCAGCAGCCCCGGGACAGGGGTGGCACCCCTCCACTTT. Translation gives CASSPGTGVAPLHF.

The chain carries TRBV7-6 and TRBJ1-1, with D possibly TRBD1 on 5 matching bases. This CDR3 region has 13 residues. Germline V gene data show CDR1 as SGHVS and CDR2 as FNYEAQ. The V end lost 4 bases, the J end lost 2 bases, and 8 bases lay between the germline ends. The CDR3 nucleotides are TGTGCCAGCAGCTCAGGGACCAACACTGAAGCTTTCTTT. It specifies CASSSGTNTEAFF.

This CDR3 is CASRVPGTEAFF. The CDR3 coding sequence is TGTGCCAGCAGGGTTCCGGGCACTGAAGCTTTCTTT. The chain carries TRBV6-8 and TRBJ1-1; no clear D. V lost 6 bases, J lost 4 bases, and 9 bases lay in between. Germline lookup yields CDR1 MNHGY and CDR2 SAAAGT. This CDR3 region has 12 residues.